In this sample, the clone carrying this T cell receptor (beta chain) turned up a few times. The data stem from a study of T cell repertoires in cytomegalovirus infection. Study overall: Public TCR beta signature analysis indicated the presence of both CMV infection and matching HLA type.

MiXCR, applied by TCRdb to the reads, yields one record per CDR3 protein. This table holds roughly 630,000 distinct CDR3 sequences, approximately 24% found once. Sequenced sample: CD8+ T cells from PBMCs. The TCR sequence derives from a human donor in good health (CMV status not recorded). Some clones in this sample may be carry-over from other donors' samples.

The CDR3 here is CASSIDKDRVNGAYNEQFF. The CDR3 coding sequence is TGTGCCAGTAGTATAGATAAGGACAGGGTGAACGGGGCCTACAATGAGCAGTTCTTC. The J gene is TRBJ2-1, the V gene TRBV19; 8 positions agree with TRBD1. J was trimmed by 2 bases and V by 0 bases; bases with no gene match: 12. The CDR3 is made up of 19 amino acids. Germline V gene lookup returns CDR1 LNHDA and CDR2 SQIVND (reference sequence).